The present T cell receptor beta chain was sequenced within a study of beta chain features in type 1 diabetes. Findings and caveats of the study: Type 1 diabetes patients showed a moderate but significant shortening of TCRB CDR3s in all four CD4+ subsets.

The CDR3 extends over 12 amino acids. Per germline, CDR1 SQVTM and CDR2 ANQGSEA. Trimming stripped 6 bases from V and 2 bases from J, with 11 bases between. This clone showed up just a few times. Its antigen is unidentified. Sorted populations were all over 95% pure. Every isolated RNA sample was fully reverse transcribed, so sequencing captured expressed TCRB transcripts. Sequencing used immunoSEQ multiplex PCR; TCRdb keeps in-frame clones, though not all of them. The repertoire holds tens of thousands of clones, with just under 50% as singletons. The chain is built from TRBV29-1 and TRBJ2-7; D is unresolved. The sample consisted of central memory CD4+ T cells from blood. This receptor was identified in a man younger than 40 with type 1 diabetes. The CDR3 sequence is CSVRSQAYEQYF. The CDR3 DNA is TGCAGCGTCCGCAGTCAGGCCTACGAGCAGTACTTC.